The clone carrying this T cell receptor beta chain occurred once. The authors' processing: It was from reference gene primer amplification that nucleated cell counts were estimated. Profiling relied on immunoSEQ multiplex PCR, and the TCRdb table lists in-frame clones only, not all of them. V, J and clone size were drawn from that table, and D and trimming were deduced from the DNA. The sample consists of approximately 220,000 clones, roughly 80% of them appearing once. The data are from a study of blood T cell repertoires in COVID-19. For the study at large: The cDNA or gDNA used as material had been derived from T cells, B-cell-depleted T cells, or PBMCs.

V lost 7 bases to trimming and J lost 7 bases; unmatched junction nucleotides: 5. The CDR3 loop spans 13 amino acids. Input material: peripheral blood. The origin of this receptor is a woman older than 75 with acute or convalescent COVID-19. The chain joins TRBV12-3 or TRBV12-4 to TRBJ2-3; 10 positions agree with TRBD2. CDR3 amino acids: CASNPSGSYTQYF. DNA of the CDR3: TGTGCCAGCAATCCTAGCGGGAGTTATACGCAGTATTTT.